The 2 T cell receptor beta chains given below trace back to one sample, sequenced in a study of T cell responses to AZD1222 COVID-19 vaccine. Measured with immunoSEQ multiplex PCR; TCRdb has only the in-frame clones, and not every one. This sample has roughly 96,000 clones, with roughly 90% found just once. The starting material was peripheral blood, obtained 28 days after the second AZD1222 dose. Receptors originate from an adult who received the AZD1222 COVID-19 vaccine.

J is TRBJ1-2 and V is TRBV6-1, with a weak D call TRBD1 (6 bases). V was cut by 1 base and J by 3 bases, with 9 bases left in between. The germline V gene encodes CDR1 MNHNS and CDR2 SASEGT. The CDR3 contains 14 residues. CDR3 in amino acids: CASSEGGAYYGYTF. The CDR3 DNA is TGTGCCAGCAGTGAAGGGGGGGCCTACTATGGCTACACCTTC.

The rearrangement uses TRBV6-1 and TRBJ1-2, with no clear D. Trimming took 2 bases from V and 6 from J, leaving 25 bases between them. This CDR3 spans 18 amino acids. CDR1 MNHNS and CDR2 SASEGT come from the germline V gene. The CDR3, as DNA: TGTGCCAGCAGTGAATCGCTAAGCGTTGGCCCTCTGGTGGATGGCTACACCTTC. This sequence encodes CASSESLSVGPLVDGYTF.